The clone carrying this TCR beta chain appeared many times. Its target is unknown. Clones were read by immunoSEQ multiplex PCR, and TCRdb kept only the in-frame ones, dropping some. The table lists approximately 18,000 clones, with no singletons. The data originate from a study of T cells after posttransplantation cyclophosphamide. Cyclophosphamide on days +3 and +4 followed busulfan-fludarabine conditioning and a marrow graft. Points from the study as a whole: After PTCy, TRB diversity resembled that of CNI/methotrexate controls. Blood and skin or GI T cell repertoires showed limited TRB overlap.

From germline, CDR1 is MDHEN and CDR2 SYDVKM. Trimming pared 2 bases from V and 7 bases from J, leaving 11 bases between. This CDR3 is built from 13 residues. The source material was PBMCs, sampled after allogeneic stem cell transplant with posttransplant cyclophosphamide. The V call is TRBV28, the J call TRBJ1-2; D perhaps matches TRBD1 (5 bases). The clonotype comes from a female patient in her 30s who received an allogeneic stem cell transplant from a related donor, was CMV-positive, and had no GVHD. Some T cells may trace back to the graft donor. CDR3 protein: CASSLPGVGGYTF. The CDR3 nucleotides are TGTGCCAGCAGTTTACCGGGGGTGGGTGGCTACACCTTC.